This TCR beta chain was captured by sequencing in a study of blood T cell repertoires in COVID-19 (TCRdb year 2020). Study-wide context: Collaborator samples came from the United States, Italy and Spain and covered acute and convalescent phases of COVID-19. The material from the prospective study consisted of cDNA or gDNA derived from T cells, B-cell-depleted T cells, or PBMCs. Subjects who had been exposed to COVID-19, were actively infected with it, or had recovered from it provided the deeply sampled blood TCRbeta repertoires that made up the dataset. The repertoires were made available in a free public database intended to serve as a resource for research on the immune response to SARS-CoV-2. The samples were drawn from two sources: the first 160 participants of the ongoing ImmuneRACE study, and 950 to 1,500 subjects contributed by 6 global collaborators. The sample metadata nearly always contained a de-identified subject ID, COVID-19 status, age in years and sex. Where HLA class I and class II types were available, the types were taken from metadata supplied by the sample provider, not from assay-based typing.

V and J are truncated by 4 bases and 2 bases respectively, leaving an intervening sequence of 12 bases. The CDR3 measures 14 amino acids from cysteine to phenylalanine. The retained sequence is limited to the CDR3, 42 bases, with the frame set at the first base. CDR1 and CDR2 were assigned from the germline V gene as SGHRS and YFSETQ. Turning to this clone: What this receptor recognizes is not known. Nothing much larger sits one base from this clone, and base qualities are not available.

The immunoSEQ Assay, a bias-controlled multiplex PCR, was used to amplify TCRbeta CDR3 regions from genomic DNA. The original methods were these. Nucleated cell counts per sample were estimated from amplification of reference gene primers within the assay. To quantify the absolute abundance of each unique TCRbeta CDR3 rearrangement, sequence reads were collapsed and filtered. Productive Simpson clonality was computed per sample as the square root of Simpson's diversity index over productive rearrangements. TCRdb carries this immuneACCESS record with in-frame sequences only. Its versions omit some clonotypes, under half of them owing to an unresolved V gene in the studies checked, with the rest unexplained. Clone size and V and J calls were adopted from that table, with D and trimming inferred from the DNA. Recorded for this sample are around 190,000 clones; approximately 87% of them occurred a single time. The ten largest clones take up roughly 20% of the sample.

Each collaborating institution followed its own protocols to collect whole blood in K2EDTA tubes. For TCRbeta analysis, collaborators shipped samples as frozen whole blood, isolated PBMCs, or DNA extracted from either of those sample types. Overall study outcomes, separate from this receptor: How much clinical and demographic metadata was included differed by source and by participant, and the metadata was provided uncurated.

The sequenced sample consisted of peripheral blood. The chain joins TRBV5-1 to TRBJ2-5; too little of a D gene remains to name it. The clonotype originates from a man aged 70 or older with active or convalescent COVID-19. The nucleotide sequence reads TGCGCCAGCAGCCCCACGCGCCTTCAAGAGACCCAGTACTTC. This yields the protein CASSPTRLQETQYF. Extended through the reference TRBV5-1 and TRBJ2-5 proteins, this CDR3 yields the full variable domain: KAGVTQTPRYLIKTRGQQVTLSCSPISGHRSVSWYQQTPGQGLQFLFEYFSETQRNKGNFPGRFSGRQFSNSRSEMNVSTLELGDSALYLCASSPTRLQETQYFGPGTRLLVL.